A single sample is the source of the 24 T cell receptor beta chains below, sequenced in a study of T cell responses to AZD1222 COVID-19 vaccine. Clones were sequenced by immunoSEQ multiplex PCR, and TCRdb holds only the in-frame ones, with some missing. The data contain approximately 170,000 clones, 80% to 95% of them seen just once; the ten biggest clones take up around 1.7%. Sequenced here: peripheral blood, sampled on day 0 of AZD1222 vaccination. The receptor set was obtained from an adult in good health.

CDR3 region: CASSLVPGGPGQFF. The CDR3 DNA is TGTGCCAGCAGCTTAGTTCCGGGAGGGCCGGGGCAGTTCTTC. The chain has TRBV7-6 and TRBJ2-1, with 8 bases that match TRBD2. V shed 1 base and J 12 bases; nucleotides not matched to a gene: 8. The CDR3 runs to 14 residues. Germline CDR1 and CDR2: SGHVS and FNYEAQ.

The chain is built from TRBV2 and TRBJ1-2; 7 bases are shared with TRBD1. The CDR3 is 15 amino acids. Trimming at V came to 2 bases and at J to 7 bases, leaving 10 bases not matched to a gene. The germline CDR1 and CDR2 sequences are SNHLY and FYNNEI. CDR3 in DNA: TGTGCCAGCAGTGAATTGGTGGCAGGGGGAAGTGGCTACACCTTC. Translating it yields CASSELVAGGSGYTF.

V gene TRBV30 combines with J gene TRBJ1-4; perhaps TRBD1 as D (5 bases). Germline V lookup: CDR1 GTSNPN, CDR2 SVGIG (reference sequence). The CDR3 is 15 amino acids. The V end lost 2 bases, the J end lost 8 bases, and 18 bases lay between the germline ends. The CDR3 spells CAWSPMGRAGEKLFF. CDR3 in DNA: TGTGCCTGGAGTCCTATGGGACGGGCTGGGGAAAAACTGTTTTTT.

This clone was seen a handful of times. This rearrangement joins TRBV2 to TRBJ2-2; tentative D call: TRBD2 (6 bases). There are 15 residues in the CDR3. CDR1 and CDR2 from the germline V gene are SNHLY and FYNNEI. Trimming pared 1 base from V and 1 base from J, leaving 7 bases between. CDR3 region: CASSEERVNTGELFF. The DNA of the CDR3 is TGTGCCAGCAGTGAAGAGCGGGTGAACACCGGGGAGCTGTTTTTT.

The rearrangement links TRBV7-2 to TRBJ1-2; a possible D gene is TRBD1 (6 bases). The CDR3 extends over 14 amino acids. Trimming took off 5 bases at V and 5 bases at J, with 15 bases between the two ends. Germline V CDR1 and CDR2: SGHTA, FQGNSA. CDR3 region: CASSGVGAGYGYTF. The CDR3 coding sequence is TGTGCCAGCAGCGGAGTGGGGGCGGGGTATGGCTACACCTTC.

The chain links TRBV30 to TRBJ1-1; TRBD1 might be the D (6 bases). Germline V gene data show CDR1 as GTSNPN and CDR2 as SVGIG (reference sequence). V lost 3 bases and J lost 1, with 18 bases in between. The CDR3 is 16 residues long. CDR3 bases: TGTGCCTGGAGAGTTGGAAAGGGGGTACGGAACACTGAAGCTTTCTTT. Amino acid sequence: CAWRVGKGVRNTEAFF.

CDR3 sequence (DNA): TGTGCCTGGAGAAGAGGGGGCCTCTCCCAAGAGACCCAGTACTTC. Translated: CAWRRGGLSQETQYF. This chain connects TRBV30 to TRBJ2-5, with 7 bases matching TRBD1. V lost 3 bases to trimming and J lost 1 base; unmatched junction nucleotides: 8. This CDR3 spans 15 amino acids. In germline, CDR1 is GTSNPN, CDR2 SVGIG (reference sequence). Full variable domain (missing parts from reference TRBV30 and TRBJ2-5): SQTIHQWPATLVQPVGSPLSLECTVEGTSNPNLYWYRQAAGRGLQLLFYSVGIGQISSEVPQNLSASRPQDRQFILSSKKLLLSDSGFYLCAWRRGGLSQETQYFGPGTRLLVL.

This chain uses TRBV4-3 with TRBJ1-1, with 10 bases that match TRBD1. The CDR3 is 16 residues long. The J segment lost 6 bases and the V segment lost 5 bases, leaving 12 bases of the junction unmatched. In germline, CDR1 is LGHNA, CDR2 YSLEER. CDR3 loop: CASSRRGTGVGAEAFF. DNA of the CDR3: TGCGCCAGCAGCAGGAGAGGGACAGGGGTTGGAGCTGAAGCTTTCTTT.

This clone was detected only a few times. This chain's CDR3 is CASSLPSSGGAQDTQYF. In nucleotides, the CDR3 is TGCGCCAGCAGCTTACCTTCTAGCGGGGGGGCACAAGATACGCAGTATTTT. V and J are TRBV5-1 and TRBJ2-3; TRBD2 aligns across 12 bases. There are 17 residues in the CDR3. Unmatched junction bases numbered 9, after V lost 2 bases and J lost 5 bases. Germline assignment: CDR1 SGHRS and CDR2 YFSETQ.

The CDR3: CASSLGTVGEKLFF. The CDR3 region has the DNA TGCGCCAGCAGCTTGGGAACTGTGGGGGAAAAACTGTTTTTT. The J gene is TRBJ1-4, the V gene TRBV5-1, with D unclear. The CDR3 is made up of 14 amino acids. The germline gives CDR1 SGHRS, CDR2 YFSETQ. V shed 0 bases and J shed 8 bases, with 11 bases lying between them.

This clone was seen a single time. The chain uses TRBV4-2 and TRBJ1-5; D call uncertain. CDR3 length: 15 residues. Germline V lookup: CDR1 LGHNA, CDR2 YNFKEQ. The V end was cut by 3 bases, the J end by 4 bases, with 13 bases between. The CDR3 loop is CASSHRGEVNQPQHF. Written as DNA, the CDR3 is TGTGCCAGCAGCCATCGTGGGGAGGTGAATCAGCCCCAGCATTTT.

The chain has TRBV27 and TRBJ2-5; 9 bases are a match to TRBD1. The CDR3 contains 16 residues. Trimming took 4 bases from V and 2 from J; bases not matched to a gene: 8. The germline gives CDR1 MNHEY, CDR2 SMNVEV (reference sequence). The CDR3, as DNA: TGTGCCAGCAGTTCGAGGACAGGGGCAAGGCAAGAGACCCAGTACTTC. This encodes CASSSRTGARQETQYF.

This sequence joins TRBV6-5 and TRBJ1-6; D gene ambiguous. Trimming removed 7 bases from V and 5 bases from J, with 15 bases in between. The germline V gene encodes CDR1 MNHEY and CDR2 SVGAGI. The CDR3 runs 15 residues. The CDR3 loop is CASNLQRVHNSPLHF. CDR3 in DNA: TGTGCCAGCAACCTTCAGAGAGTACATAATTCACCCCTCCACTTT.

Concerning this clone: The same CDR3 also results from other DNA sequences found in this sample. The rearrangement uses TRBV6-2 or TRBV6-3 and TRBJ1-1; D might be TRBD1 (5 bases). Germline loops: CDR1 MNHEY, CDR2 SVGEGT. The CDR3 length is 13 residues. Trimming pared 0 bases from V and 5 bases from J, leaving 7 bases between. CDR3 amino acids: CASSYSRGTEAFF. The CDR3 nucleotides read TGTGCCAGCAGTTACTCTAGGGGAACTGAAGCTTTCTTT.

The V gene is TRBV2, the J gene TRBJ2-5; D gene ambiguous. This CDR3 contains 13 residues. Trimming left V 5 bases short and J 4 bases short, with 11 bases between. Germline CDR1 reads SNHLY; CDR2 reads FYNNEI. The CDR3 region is CASSPSGLETQYF. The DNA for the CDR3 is TGTGCCAGCAGTCCCTCAGGTCTAGAGACCCAGTACTTC.

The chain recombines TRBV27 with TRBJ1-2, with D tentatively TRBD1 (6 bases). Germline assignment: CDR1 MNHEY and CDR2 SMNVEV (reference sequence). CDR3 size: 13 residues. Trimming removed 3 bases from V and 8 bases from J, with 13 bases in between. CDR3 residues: CASSLEGGYGYTF. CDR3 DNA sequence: TGTGCCAGCAGTTTGGAAGGGGGGTACGGCTACACCTTC.

In DNA, the CDR3 is TGTGCCAGCAGTTCAAGACAGGGAACTGAAGCTTTCTTT. Amino acids: CASSSRQGTEAFF. The chain carries TRBV6-5 and TRBJ1-1; 7 nucleotides match TRBD1. The CDR3 extends over 13 amino acids. J was trimmed by 5 bases and V by 4 bases; bases with no gene match: 4. Germline lookup yields CDR1 MNHEY and CDR2 SVGAGI.

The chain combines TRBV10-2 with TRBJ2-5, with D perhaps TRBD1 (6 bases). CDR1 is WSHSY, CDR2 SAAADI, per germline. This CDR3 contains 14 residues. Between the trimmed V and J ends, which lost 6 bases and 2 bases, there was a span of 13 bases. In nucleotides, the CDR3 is TGCGCCAGCAGCCGCGGACAGACACAAGAGACCCAGTACTTC. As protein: CASSRGQTQETQYF.

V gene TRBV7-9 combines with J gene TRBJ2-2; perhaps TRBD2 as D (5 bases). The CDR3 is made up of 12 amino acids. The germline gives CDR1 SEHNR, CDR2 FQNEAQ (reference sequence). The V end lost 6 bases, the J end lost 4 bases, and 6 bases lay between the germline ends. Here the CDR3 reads CASRGLTGELFF. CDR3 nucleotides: TGTGCCAGCAGAGGACTCACCGGGGAGCTGTTTTTT.

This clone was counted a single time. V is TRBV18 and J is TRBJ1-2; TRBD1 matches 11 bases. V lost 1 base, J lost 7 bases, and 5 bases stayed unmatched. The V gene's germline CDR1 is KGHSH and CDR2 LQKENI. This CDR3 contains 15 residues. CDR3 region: CASSPLGQGEFGYTF. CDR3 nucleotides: TGTGCCAGCTCACCACTGGGACAGGGGGAGTTTGGCTACACCTTC.

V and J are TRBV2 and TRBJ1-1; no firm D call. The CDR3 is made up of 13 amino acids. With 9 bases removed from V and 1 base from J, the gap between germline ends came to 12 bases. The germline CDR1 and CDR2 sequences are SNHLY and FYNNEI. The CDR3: CASVSNWNTEAFF. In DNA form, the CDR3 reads TGTGCCAGTGTGAGCAACTGGAACACTGAAGCTTTCTTT. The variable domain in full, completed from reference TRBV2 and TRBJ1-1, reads EPEVTQTPSHQVTQMGQEVILRCVPISNHLYFYWYRQILGQKVEFLVSFYNNEISEKSEIFDDQFSVERPDGSNFTLKIRSTKLEDSAMYFCASVSNWNTEAFFGQGTRLTVV.

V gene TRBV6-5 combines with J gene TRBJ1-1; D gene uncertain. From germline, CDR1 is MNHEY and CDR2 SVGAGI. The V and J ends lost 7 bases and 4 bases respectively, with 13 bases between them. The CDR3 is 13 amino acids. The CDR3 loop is CASTSRVPTEAFF. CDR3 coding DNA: TGTGCCAGCACCTCTCGGGTGCCCACTGAAGCTTTCTTT.

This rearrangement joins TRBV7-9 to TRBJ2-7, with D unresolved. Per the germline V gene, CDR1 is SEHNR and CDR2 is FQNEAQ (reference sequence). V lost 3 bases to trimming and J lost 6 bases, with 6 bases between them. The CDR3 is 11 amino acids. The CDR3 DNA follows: TGTGCCAGCAGCTTTCAAGGCGAGCAGTACTTC. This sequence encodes CASSFQGEQYF.

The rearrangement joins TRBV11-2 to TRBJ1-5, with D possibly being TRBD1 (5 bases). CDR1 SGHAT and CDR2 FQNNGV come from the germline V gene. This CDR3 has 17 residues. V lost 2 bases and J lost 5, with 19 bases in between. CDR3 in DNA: TGTGCCAGCAGCTTATCAACAGGATCGGGCCCCGATCAGCCCCAGCATTTT. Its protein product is CASSLSTGSGPDQPQHF.